These 20 T cell receptor beta chains were all obtained from the same sample, sequenced in a study of regulatory and conventional T cells in RAG deficiency. Produced via immunoSEQ multiplex PCR; TCRdb's table is partial and in-frame only. The table has 20,000 to 25,000 clones, around 96% seen once; the top ten hold over 1%. The sorted conventional CD4+ T cells were CD25-low and CD127-high, with genomic DNA sequenced. This same sample was also part of a study on regulatory T cells. From that paper: The primer mix had 52 TRBV and 13 TRBJ primers.

The specimen sequenced was CD25- CD4+ T cells sorted from blood. All receptors come from a human donor in good health.

The V call is TRBV11-3, the J call TRBJ2-5, with D maybe TRBD1 (6 bases). The length of the CDR3 is 17 residues. The V end was cut by 2 bases, the J end by 1 base, with 17 bases between. The germline V gene encodes CDR1 SGHNT and CDR2 YENEEA. CDR3 DNA sequence: TGTGCCAGCAGCTTAAGCGCCTACGGGACACGCCAAGAGACCCAGTACTTC. This codes for CASSLSAYGTRQETQYF.

The CDR3 reads CASSLRVPIPNYGYTF. CDR3 in DNA: TGTGCCAGCAGCTTGCGGGTACCCATACCCAACTATGGCTACACCTTC. V and J are TRBV5-6 and TRBJ1-2; D not certain. This CDR3 has 16 residues. Trimming removed 1 base at V and 2 bases at J, with 15 bases between. Per germline, CDR1 SGHDT and CDR2 YYEEEE.

This chain joins TRBV7-2 and TRBJ1-2, with D unresolved. Germline CDR1 reads SGHTA; CDR2 reads FQGNSA. This CDR3 is 14 amino acids long. The V and J ends lost 1 base and 3 bases respectively, with 9 bases between them. The CDR3 coding sequence is TGTGCCAGCAGCTTAGACGGGAACTACTATGGCTACACCTTC. Its translation is CASSLDGNYYGYTF.

This chain connects TRBV12-5 to TRBJ2-7; D not resolved. CDR1 and CDR2 from the germline V gene are LGHNT and FRNRAP. CDR3 length: 12 residues. V was cut by 6 bases and J by 1 base, with 7 bases left in between. The CDR3 DNA sequence: TGTGCTAGTGGCTCTAGTTCCTACGAGCAGTACTTC. Its protein product is CASGSSSYEQYF.

The chain recombines TRBV7-2 with TRBJ2-4; the match to TRBD1 covers 7 bases. CDR1 and CDR2 from the germline V gene are SGHTA and FQGNSA. The CDR3 is 14 residues long. V lost 5 bases to trimming and J lost 12 bases; unmatched junction nucleotides: 13. The CDR3 DNA follows: TGTGCCAGCAGCCCTGCGCGATGGGACAGCTATCAGTACTTC. Amino acids: CASSPARWDSYQYF.

The V call is TRBV9, the J call TRBJ2-6; TRBD1 might be the D (9 bases). CDR1 is SGDLS, CDR2 YYNGEE, per germline. V was trimmed by 3 bases and J by 0 bases, leaving 28 bases between them. This CDR3 has 22 residues. The CDR3 loop is CASSALNGGDRDCNSGANVLTF. CDR3 bases: TGTGCCAGCAGCGCCTTAAACGGGGGGGACAGGGATTGTAACTCTGGGGCCAACGTCCTGACTTTC.

The chain is built from TRBV5-6 and TRBJ2-3; a weak D match, TRBD2 (5 bases). The CDR3 has 13 residues. Germline CDR1 and CDR2: SGHDT and YYEEEE. V lost 6 bases and J lost 4, with 12 bases in between. The CDR3 coding sequence is TGTGCCAGCACTTCCGAGGGCGCAGATACGCAGTATTTT. As protein: CASTSEGADTQYF.

The V call is TRBV7-2, the J call TRBJ1-3, with TRBD1 identical over 8 bases. Trimming cost V 5 bases and J 4 bases; bases outside gene matches: 7. CDR3 size: 15 residues. Germline-derived CDR1 and CDR2 are SGHTA and FQGNSA. The CDR3 loop reads CASSPDRGRGNTIYF. In DNA form, the CDR3 reads TGTGCCAGCAGCCCTGACAGGGGTAGGGGAAACACCATATATTTT.

V is TRBV28 and J is TRBJ1-1; unclear D gene. Trimming took 10 bases from V and 5 from J, leaving 14 bases between them. This CDR3 spans 12 amino acids. The V gene's germline CDR1 is MDHEN and CDR2 SYDVKM. CDR3 DNA: TGTGCCACCGGTCCAGGAAGGACTGAAGCTTTCTTT. Translated, it gives CATGPGRTEAFF.

V gene TRBV4-1 combines with J gene TRBJ2-3, with TRBD2 matching over 10 bases. The CDR3 loop spans 20 amino acids. The J segment lost 4 bases and the V segment lost 0 bases, leaving 16 bases of the junction unmatched. CDR1 MGHRA and CDR2 YSYEKL come from the germline V gene. The CDR3 spells CASSQEVVRSGGAGADTQYF. The CDR3 region has the DNA TGCGCCAGCAGCCAAGAGGTGGTGAGGAGCGGGGGGGCCGGGGCAGATACGCAGTATTTT.

The rearrangement uses TRBV2 and TRBJ2-3; 10 bases are shared with TRBD2. This CDR3 region has 16 residues. The ends lost 5 bases at V and 0 bases at J; junction bases unmatched: 5. The germline CDR1 and CDR2 sequences are SNHLY and FYNNEI. For the CDR3, the DNA is TGTGCCAGCAGTAAACTAGCGGGGACTAGCACAGATACGCAGTATTTT. It translates to CASSKLAGTSTDTQYF. The full variable domain, with the rest looked up from reference TRBV2 and TRBJ2-3, is EPEVTQTPSHQVTQMGQEVILRCVPISNHLYFYWYRQILGQKVEFLVSFYNNEISEKSEIFDDQFSVERPDGSNFTLKIRSTKLEDSAMYFCASSKLAGTSTDTQYFGPGTRLTVL.

The CDR3 DNA is TGTGCCAGCAGTCCCCTGACAGAAACCGGGGAGCTGTTTTTT. Translation gives CASSPLTETGELFF. The chain joins TRBV6-6 to TRBJ2-2; D might be TRBD1 (5 bases). The V and J ends lost 5 bases and 5 bases respectively, with 12 bases between them. This CDR3 spans 14 amino acids. Germline V gene lookup returns CDR1 MNHNY and CDR2 SVGAGI (reference sequence).

The chain is built from TRBV5-1 and TRBJ2-6; D is ambiguous. V was clipped by 3 bases and J by 0 bases, with 7 bases between them. Germline V lookup: CDR1 SGHRS, CDR2 YFSETQ. This CDR3 is 15 amino acids long. The CDR3 region is CASSYQDSGANVLTF. CDR3 DNA sequence: TGCGCCAGCAGCTACCAGGACTCTGGGGCCAACGTCCTGACTTTC.

This chain links TRBV5-1 with TRBJ2-5; possibly TRBD2 for D (6 bases). The CDR3 length is 14 residues. CDR1 and CDR2 (germline): SGHRS, YFSETQ. With 0 bases removed from V and 5 bases from J, the gap between germline ends came to 11 bases. This CDR3 is CASSLEGGRETQYF. CDR3 bases: TGCGCCAGCAGCTTGGAAGGAGGGAGGGAGACCCAGTACTTC.

The chain uses TRBV19 and TRBJ1-6; maybe TRBD1 (5 bases). CDR1 and CDR2 (germline): LNHDA, SQIVND (reference sequence). V gave up 0 bases and J gave up 11 bases, with 17 bases separating them. This CDR3 region has 16 residues. The CDR3 protein is CASSIDQWMGRAPLHF. The CDR3 DNA is TGTGCCAGTAGTATAGATCAGTGGATGGGGCGAGCACCCCTCCACTTT.

This clone was detected only once. The chain recombines TRBV25-1 with TRBJ1-1; a weak D match, TRBD1 (6 bases). Germline V gene data show CDR1 as MGHDK and CDR2 as SYGVNS. V was shortened by 1 base and J by 9 bases, with 18 bases between the two germline ends. This CDR3 is built from 15 residues. CDR3: CASSEFGRGYDKAFF. Here the CDR3 DNA reads TGTGCCAGCAGTGAATTCGGCAGGGGATACGATAAAGCTTTCTTT.

In this sample, this clone is large. This chain uses TRBV12-5 with TRBJ1-1; the match to TRBD1 covers 9 bases. J gave up 1 base and V 1 base, and 7 bases lay outside the gene matches. In germline, CDR1 is LGHNT, CDR2 FRNRAP. The CDR3 length is 17 residues. In DNA form, the CDR3 reads TGTGCTAGTGGTTTGGGGGGGACAGGGAGGAGGAACACTGAAGCTTTCTTT. It codes for CASGLGGTGRRNTEAFF.

The chain is built from TRBV28 and TRBJ2-7; possible D gene TRBD2, 5 bases. The CDR3 contains 15 residues. Deletions cut 8 bases from V and 2 bases from J, with 19 bases between. Germline V gene lookup returns CDR1 MDHEN and CDR2 SYDVKM. CDR3 region: CASGFGVGSTYEQYF. The CDR3 region has the DNA TGTGCCAGCGGGTTCGGGGTGGGGAGTACCTACGAGCAGTACTTC.

The chain is built from TRBV4-3 and TRBJ1-4, with TRBD1 matching over 7 bases. Germline-derived CDR1 and CDR2 are LGHNA and YSLEER. This CDR3 contains 15 residues. V was clipped by 6 bases and J by 3 bases; unmatched bases: 7. The CDR3 sequence is CASREQGGANEKLFF. CDR3 nucleotides: TGCGCCAGCAGAGAGCAGGGGGGAGCTAATGAAAAACTGTTTTTT.

The chain joins TRBV30 to TRBJ1-1; D is unresolved. This CDR3 is 15 amino acids long. V lost 7 bases and J lost 1, with 19 bases in between. Germline assignment: CDR1 GTSNPN and CDR2 SVGIG (reference sequence). CDR3 DNA: TGTGCCTCCTACCACGATGGACTTACGAACACTGAAGCTTTCTTT. Translating it yields CASYHDGLTNTEAFF.